Listed below are T cell receptor beta chains from one sample, sequenced in a study of shared clonotypes between healthy human individuals. Clones were sequenced by immunoSEQ multiplex PCR, and TCRdb holds only the in-frame ones, with some missing. The sample consists of about 520,000 clones, approximately 78% of them appearing once. Sequencing used PBMCs. All receptors come from a woman in her thirties or forties in good health. Some clones in this sample may be carry-over from other donors' samples. Both conserved end residues are part of each CDR3. A D gene is named only where the DNA matches it firmly. A clone size is listed for some rows: how often the clone was seen (once, few, many), or a class if it is expanded.

j_gene: TRBJ1-3; len: 11; v_gene: TRBV5-4; d_gene: NA; abundance: few; CDR3aa: CASSFEDTIYF; CDR3nt: TGTGCCAGCAGCTTTGAAGACACCATATATTTT
j_gene: TRBJ1-4; len: 15; v_gene: TRBV25-1; d_gene: NA; abundance: NA; CDR3aa: CASSDLQGLNEKLFF; CDR3nt: TGTGCCAGCAGTGATCTACAGGGACTAAATGAAAAACTGTTTTTT
j_gene: TRBJ2-7; len: 14; v_gene: TRBV15; d_gene: TRBD2; abundance: NA; CDR3aa: CATSRDRGGGEQYF; CDR3nt: TGTGCCACCAGCAGAGATCGTGGCGGGGGAGAGCAGTACTTC
j_gene: TRBJ1-4; len: 14; v_gene: TRBV25-1; d_gene: NA; abundance: NA; CDR3aa: CASKGTTANEKLFF; CDR3nt: TGTGCCAGCAAGGGGACAACGGCTAATGAAAAACTGTTTTTT
j_gene: TRBJ2-1; len: 18; v_gene: TRBV10-3; d_gene: TRBD2; abundance: NA; CDR3aa: CAISERSVGLAGGAEQFF; CDR3nt: TGTGCCATCAGTGAGAGATCCGTGGGACTAGCGGGAGGGGCTGAGCAGTTCTTC
j_gene: TRBJ1-2; len: 14; v_gene: TRBV28; d_gene: TRBD1; abundance: NA; CDR3aa: CASSDRGPNYGYTF; CDR3nt: TGTGCCAGCAGTGACAGGGGACCTAACTATGGCTACACCTTC
j_gene: TRBJ2-1; len: 13; v_gene: TRBV19; d_gene: TRBD2; abundance: NA; CDR3aa: CASSGRWLNEQFF; CDR3nt: TGTGCCAGTAGCGGGAGGTGGCTCAATGAGCAGTTCTTC
j_gene: TRBJ1-3; len: 16; v_gene: TRBV5-1; d_gene: NA; abundance: NA; CDR3aa: CASSLVGANSGNTIYF; CDR3nt: TGCGCCAGCAGCTTGGTGGGGGCGAACTCTGGAAACACCATATATTTT
j_gene: TRBJ2-1; len: 16; v_gene: TRBV19; d_gene: TRBD2; abundance: NA; CDR3aa: CASSISGLAGVVEQFF; CDR3nt: TGTGCCAGTAGTATATCGGGACTAGCGGGAGTCGTTGAGCAGTTCTTC
j_gene: TRBJ2-2; len: 17; v_gene: TRBV14; d_gene: TRBD2; abundance: NA; CDR3aa: CASSQALAQPNTGELFF; CDR3nt: TGTGCCAGCAGCCAGGCACTAGCGCAACCGAACACCGGGGAGCTGTTTTTT
j_gene: TRBJ1-4; len: 13; v_gene: TRBV19; d_gene: NA; abundance: NA; CDR3aa: CASSGRRNEKLFF; CDR3nt: TGTGCCAGTAGTGGGAGGAGGAATGAAAAACTGTTTTTT
j_gene: TRBJ2-7; len: 16; v_gene: TRBV9; d_gene: TRBD2; abundance: many; CDR3aa: CASSVGSGVSSYEQYF; CDR3nt: TGTGCCAGCAGCGTGGGTAGCGGGGTAAGCTCCTACGAGCAGTACTTC
j_gene: TRBJ2-3; len: 10; v_gene: TRBV15; d_gene: NA; abundance: NA; CDR3aa: CATSTDTQYF; CDR3nt: TGTGCCACCAGCACGGATACGCAGTATTTT
j_gene: TRBJ2-3; len: 15; v_gene: TRBV5-4; d_gene: NA; abundance: NA; CDR3aa: CASGRGAGPGDTQYF; CDR3nt: TGTGCCAGCGGAAGGGGGGCTGGCCCGGGAGATACGCAGTATTTT
j_gene: TRBJ1-1; len: 15; v_gene: TRBV27; d_gene: NA; abundance: NA; CDR3aa: CASSLTWQKNTEAFF; CDR3nt: TGTGCCAGCAGTTTAACTTGGCAAAAGAACACTGAAGCTTTCTTT
j_gene: TRBJ2-7; len: 16; v_gene: TRBV11-2; d_gene: NA; abundance: NA; CDR3aa: CASSPRGLTVSYEQYF; CDR3nt: TGTGCCAGCAGCCCCCGGGGGCTAACCGTCTCCTACGAGCAGTACTTC
j_gene: TRBJ2-7; len: 18; v_gene: TRBV11-2; d_gene: TRBD1; abundance: NA; CDR3aa: CASSTRTGWVLDSYEQYF; CDR3nt: TGTGCCAGCAGCACCCGGACAGGGTGGGTGTTGGACTCCTACGAGCAGTACTTC
j_gene: TRBJ2-7; len: 17; v_gene: TRBV18; d_gene: NA; abundance: NA; CDR3aa: CASSPPFGGPNSYEQYF; CDR3nt: TGTGCCAGCTCACCTCCCTTCGGGGGGCCGAACTCTTACGAGCAGTACTTC
j_gene: TRBJ2-3; len: 16; v_gene: TRBV11-2; d_gene: TRBD1; abundance: NA; CDR3aa: CASRLAYRGWADTQYF; CDR3nt: TGTGCCAGCAGATTGGCTTACAGGGGCTGGGCAGATACGCAGTATTTT
j_gene: TRBJ2-4; len: 14; v_gene: TRBV5-1; d_gene: NA; abundance: few; CDR3aa: CASSLDRAKNIQYF; CDR3nt: TGCGCCAGCAGCTTGGACAGGGCCAAAAACATTCAGTACTTC
j_gene: TRBJ2-5; len: 23; v_gene: TRBV12-5; d_gene: NA; abundance: once; CDR3aa: CASGLQNPRGLALQYPTRETQYF; CDR3nt: TGTGCTAGTGGTTTGCAAAACCCACGGGGGCTAGCGCTTCAATACCCTACCAGGGAGACCCAGTACTTC
j_gene: TRBJ2-2; len: 15; v_gene: TRBV7-3; d_gene: NA; abundance: NA; CDR3aa: CASSAGWGLAGELFF; CDR3nt: TGTGCCAGCAGCGCCGGTTGGGGCCTCGCCGGGGAGCTGTTTTTT
j_gene: TRBJ2-7; len: 15; v_gene: TRBV7-8; d_gene: NA; abundance: NA; CDR3aa: CASSLVVRTSYEQYF; CDR3nt: TGTGCCAGCAGCTTAGTGGTGAGGACCTCCTACGAGCAGTACTTC
j_gene: TRBJ1-4; len: 15; v_gene: TRBV5-1; d_gene: NA; abundance: few; CDR3aa: CASSLAGEMGEKLFF; CDR3nt: TGCGCCAGCAGCTTGGCAGGGGAAATGGGTGAAAAACTGTTTTTT
j_gene: TRBJ2-1; len: 13; v_gene: TRBV7-6; d_gene: NA; abundance: NA; CDR3aa: CASSLRSYNEQFF; CDR3nt: TGTGCCAGCAGCCTGCGCTCCTACAATGAGCAGTTCTTC
j_gene: TRBJ2-2; len: 16; v_gene: TRBV5-4; d_gene: TRBD2; abundance: NA; CDR3aa: CASKVMGGSDTGELFF; CDR3nt: TGTGCCAGCAAGGTGATGGGCGGGAGTGACACCGGGGAGCTGTTTTTT
j_gene: TRBJ2-2; len: 15; v_gene: TRBV19; d_gene: TRBD2; abundance: NA; CDR3aa: CASSRVLAGYGELFF; CDR3nt: TGTGCCAGTAGTAGGGTACTAGCGGGATATGGGGAGCTGTTTTTT
j_gene: TRBJ2-2; len: 15; v_gene: TRBV7-9; d_gene: NA; abundance: once; CDR3aa: CASSLVSGRTGELFF; CDR3nt: TGTGCCAGCAGCTTAGTATCAGGGCGCACCGGGGAGCTGTTTTTT
j_gene: TRBJ2-6; len: 14; v_gene: TRBV7-9; d_gene: NA; abundance: NA; CDR3aa: CASSLAYGANVLTF; CDR3nt: TGTGCCAGCAGCTTAGCGTATGGGGCCAACGTCCTGACTTTC
j_gene: TRBJ1-1; len: 14; v_gene: TRBV5-1; d_gene: NA; abundance: NA; CDR3aa: CASSLESAIAEAFF; CDR3nt: TGCGCCAGCAGCTTGGAGTCAGCCATTGCTGAAGCTTTCTTT
j_gene: TRBJ1-1; len: 14; v_gene: TRBV5-1; d_gene: NA; abundance: NA; CDR3aa: CASSLASGNTEAFF; CDR3nt: TGCGCCAGCAGCTTGGCGTCGGGGAACACTGAAGCTTTCTTT
j_gene: TRBJ1-1; len: 14; v_gene: TRBV10-1; d_gene: NA; abundance: NA; CDR3aa: CASSESGAHTEAFF; CDR3nt: TGCGCCAGCAGTGAGTCCGGGGCCCACACTGAAGCTTTCTTT
j_gene: TRBJ1-5; len: 16; v_gene: TRBV18; d_gene: TRBD1; abundance: NA; CDR3aa: CASSEGQASSNQPQHF; CDR3nt: TGTGCCAGCTCAGAAGGACAGGCATCTAGCAATCAGCCCCAGCATTTT
j_gene: TRBJ2-1; len: 12; v_gene: TRBV7-3; d_gene: NA; abundance: NA; CDR3aa: CASSYTGYEQFF; CDR3nt: TGTGCCAGCAGCTATACAGGGTATGAGCAGTTCTTC
j_gene: TRBJ2-7; len: 15; v_gene: TRBV7-9; d_gene: NA; abundance: NA; CDR3aa: CASSFLPASTYEQYF; CDR3nt: TGTGCCAGCAGCTTCCTCCCCGCAAGTACCTACGAGCAGTACTTC
j_gene: TRBJ1-5; len: 17; v_gene: TRBV18; d_gene: NA; abundance: once; CDR3aa: CASSPAPPSWGGQPQHF; CDR3nt: TGTGCCAGCTCACCAGCCCCGCCCTCTTGGGGAGGGCAGCCCCAGCATTTT
j_gene: TRBJ2-1; len: 15; v_gene: TRBV7-8; d_gene: NA; abundance: NA; CDR3aa: CASSFKGRIANEQFF; CDR3nt: TGTGCCAGCAGCTTTAAGGGGCGCATTGCCAATGAGCAGTTCTTC
j_gene: TRBJ2-2; len: 15; v_gene: TRBV19; d_gene: TRBD2; abundance: few; CDR3aa: CASSMYLADTGELFF; CDR3nt: TGTGCCAGTAGTATGTACCTAGCGGACACCGGGGAGCTGTTTTTT
j_gene: TRBJ2-3; len: 17; v_gene: TRBV2; d_gene: TRBD2; abundance: NA; CDR3aa: CASSEGLAGVRGYTQYF; CDR3nt: TGTGCCAGCAGTGAAGGACTAGCGGGAGTCCGTGGCTATACGCAGTATTTT
j_gene: TRBJ2-2; len: 14; v_gene: TRBV27; d_gene: NA; abundance: NA; CDR3aa: CASSFGGNTGELFF; CDR3nt: TGTGCCAGCAGTTTTGGCGGAAACACCGGGGAGCTGTTTTTT
j_gene: TRBJ2-3; len: 16; v_gene: TRBV5-4; d_gene: NA; abundance: NA; CDR3aa: CASSLVGTPSTDTQYF; CDR3nt: TGTGCCAGCAGCTTGGTAGGGACGCCTAGCACAGATACGCAGTATTTT
j_gene: TRBJ2-1; len: 12; v_gene: TRBV5-6; d_gene: NA; abundance: NA; CDR3aa: CASSLARREQFF; CDR3nt: TGTGCCAGCAGCTTGGCCAGGCGCGAGCAGTTCTTC
j_gene: TRBJ1-1; len: 15; v_gene: TRBV10-1; d_gene: TRBD1; abundance: few; CDR3aa: CASSATGQGSTEAFF; CDR3nt: TGCGCCAGCAGTGCGACGGGACAGGGTTCCACTGAAGCTTTCTTT
j_gene: TRBJ1-3; len: 15; v_gene: TRBV18; d_gene: NA; abundance: NA; CDR3aa: CASSRDRDGGNTIYF; CDR3nt: TGTGCCAGCTCACGGGACCGCGATGGTGGAAACACCATATATTTT
j_gene: TRBJ1-2; len: 14; v_gene: TRBV7-9; d_gene: NA; abundance: NA; CDR3aa: CASSLGHLRGGYTF; CDR3nt: TGTGCCAGCAGCTTAGGACACCTTAGAGGTGGCTACACCTTC
j_gene: TRBJ2-1; len: 16; v_gene: TRBV6-1; d_gene: TRBD1; abundance: few; CDR3aa: CASSVLGTGRGNEQFF; CDR3nt: TGTGCCAGCAGTGTACTAGGGACAGGGAGGGGCAATGAGCAGTTCTTC